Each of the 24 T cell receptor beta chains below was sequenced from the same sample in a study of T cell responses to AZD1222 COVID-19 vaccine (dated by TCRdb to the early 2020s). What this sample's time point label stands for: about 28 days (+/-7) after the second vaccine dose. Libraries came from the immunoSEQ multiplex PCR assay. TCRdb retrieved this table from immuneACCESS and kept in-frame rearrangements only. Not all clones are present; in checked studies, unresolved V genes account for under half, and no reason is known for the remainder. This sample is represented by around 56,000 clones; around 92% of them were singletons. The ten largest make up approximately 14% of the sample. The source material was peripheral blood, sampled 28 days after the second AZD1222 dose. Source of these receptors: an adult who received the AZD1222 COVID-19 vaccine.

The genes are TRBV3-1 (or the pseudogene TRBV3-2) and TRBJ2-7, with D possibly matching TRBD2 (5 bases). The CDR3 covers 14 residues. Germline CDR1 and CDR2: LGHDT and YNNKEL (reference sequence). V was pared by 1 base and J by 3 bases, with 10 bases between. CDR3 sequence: CASSQGRSGYEQYF. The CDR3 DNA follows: TGTGCCAGCAGCCAAGGCAGGAGCGGCTACGAGCAGTACTTC.

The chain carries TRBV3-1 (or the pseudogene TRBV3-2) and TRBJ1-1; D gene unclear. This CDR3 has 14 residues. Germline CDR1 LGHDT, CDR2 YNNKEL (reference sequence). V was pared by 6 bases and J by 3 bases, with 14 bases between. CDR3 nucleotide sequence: TGTGCCAGCAGTCTGGCTACCTCGGACACTGAAGCTTTCTTT. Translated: CASSLATSDTEAFF.

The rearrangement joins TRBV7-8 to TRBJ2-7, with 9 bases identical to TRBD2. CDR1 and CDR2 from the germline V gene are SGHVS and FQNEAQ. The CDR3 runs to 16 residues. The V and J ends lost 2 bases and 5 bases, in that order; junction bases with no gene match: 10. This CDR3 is CASSLISGLAPHEQYF. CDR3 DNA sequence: TGTGCCAGCAGCTTAATCTCGGGACTAGCTCCCCACGAGCAGTACTTC.

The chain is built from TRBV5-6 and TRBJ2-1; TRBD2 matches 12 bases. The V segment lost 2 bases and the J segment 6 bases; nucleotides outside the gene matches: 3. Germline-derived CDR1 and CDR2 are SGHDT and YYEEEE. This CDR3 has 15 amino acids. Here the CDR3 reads CASSFRLAGVNEQFF. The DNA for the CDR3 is TGTGCCAGCAGCTTTCGACTAGCGGGAGTCAATGAGCAGTTCTTC. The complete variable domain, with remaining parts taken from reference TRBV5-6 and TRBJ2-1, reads DAGVTQSPTHLIKTRGQQVTLRCSPKSGHDTVSWYQQALGQGPQFIFQYYEEEERQRGNFPDRFSGHQFPNYSSELNVNALLLGDSALYLCASSFRLAGVNEQFFGPGTRLTVL.

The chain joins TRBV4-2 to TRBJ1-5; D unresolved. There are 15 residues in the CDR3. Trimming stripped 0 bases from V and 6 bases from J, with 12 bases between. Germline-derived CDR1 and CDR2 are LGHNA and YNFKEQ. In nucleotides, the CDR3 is TGTGCCAGCAGCCAAGAGGTGGGAACCGGTCAGCCCCAGCATTTT. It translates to CASSQEVGTGQPQHF.

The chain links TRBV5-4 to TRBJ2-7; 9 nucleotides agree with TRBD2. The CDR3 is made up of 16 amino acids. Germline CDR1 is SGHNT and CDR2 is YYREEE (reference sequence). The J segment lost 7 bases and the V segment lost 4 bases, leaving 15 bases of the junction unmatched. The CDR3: CASSPALAGLPEEQYF. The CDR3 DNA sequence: TGTGCCAGCAGCCCGGCCCTAGCGGGACTCCCTGAGGAGCAGTACTTC. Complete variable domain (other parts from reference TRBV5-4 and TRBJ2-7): ETGVTQSPTHLIKTRGQQVTLRCSSQSGHNTVSWYQQALGQGPQFIFQYYREEENGRGNFPPRFSGLQFPNYSSELNVNALELDDSALYLCASSPALAGLPEEQYFGPGTRLTVT.

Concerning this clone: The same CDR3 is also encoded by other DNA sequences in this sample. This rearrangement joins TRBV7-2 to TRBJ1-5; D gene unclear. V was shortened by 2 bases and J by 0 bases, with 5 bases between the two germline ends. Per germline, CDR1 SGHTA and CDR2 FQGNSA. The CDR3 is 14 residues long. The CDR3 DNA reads TGTGCCAGCAGCTTACTGTATAGCAATCAGCCCCAGCATTTT. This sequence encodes CASSLLYSNQPQHF. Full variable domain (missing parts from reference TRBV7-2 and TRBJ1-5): GAGVSQSPSNKVTEKGKDVELRCDPISGHTALYWYRQSLGQGLEFLIYFQGNSAPDKSGLPSDRFSAERTGGSVSTLTIQRTQQEDSAVYLCASSLLYSNQPQHFGDGTRLSIL.

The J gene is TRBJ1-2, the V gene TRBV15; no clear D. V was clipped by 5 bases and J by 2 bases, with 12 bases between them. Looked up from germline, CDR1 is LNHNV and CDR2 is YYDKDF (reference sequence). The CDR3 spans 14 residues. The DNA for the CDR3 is TGTGCCACCAGCCCCCACACATCAAACTATGGCTACACCTTC. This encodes CATSPHTSNYGYTF.

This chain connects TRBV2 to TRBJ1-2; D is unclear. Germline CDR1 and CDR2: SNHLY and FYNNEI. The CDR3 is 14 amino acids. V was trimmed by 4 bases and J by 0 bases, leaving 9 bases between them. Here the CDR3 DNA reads TGTGCCAGCAGTGGCAGCACAGCTAACTATGGCTACACCTTC. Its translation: CASSGSTANYGYTF.

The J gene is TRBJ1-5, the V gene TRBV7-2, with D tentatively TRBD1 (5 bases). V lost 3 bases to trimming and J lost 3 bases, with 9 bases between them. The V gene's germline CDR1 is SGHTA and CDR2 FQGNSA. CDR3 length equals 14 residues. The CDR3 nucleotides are TGTGCCAGCAGCTTTGGGGGATTCAATCAGCCCCAGCATTTT. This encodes CASSFGGFNQPQHF.

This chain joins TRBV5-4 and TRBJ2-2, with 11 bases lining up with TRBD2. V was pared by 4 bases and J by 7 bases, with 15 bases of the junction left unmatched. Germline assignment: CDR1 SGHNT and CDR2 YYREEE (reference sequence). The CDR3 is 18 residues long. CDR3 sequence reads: CASSGTLAGGSEVGELFF. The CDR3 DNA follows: TGTGCCAGCAGCGGGACGCTAGCGGGAGGATCGGAAGTCGGGGAGCTGTTTTTT.

CDR3 in DNA: TGCGCCAGCAGCTTGGGACTAGCGGCCCTTCTCTGGTTCTTC. Translated, it gives CASSLGLAALLWFF. The rearrangement links TRBV5-1 to TRBJ2-1, with TRBD2 matching 9 bases. Germline loops: CDR1 SGHRS, CDR2 YFSETQ. J lost 15 bases, V lost 0 bases, and 10 bases had no gene match. The length of the CDR3 is 14 residues.

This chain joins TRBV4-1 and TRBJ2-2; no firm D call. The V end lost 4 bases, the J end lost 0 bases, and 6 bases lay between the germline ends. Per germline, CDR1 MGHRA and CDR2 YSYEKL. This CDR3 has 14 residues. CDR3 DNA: TGCGCCAGCAGCCCGGGCCCGAACACCGGGGAGCTGTTTTTT. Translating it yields CASSPGPNTGELFF.

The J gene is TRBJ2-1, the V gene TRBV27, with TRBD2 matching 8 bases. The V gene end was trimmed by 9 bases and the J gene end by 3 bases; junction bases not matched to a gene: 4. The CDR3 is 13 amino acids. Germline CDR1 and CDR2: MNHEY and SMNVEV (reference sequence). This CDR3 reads CASRGGYYNEQFF. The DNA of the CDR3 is TGTGCCAGTCGGGGGGGGTACTACAATGAGCAGTTCTTC.

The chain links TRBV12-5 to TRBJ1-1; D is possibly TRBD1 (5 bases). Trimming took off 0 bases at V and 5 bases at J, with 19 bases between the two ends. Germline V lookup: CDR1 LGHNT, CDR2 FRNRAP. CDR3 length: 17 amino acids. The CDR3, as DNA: TGTGCTAGTGGTTTGGTAGCGGGGGGAGGTTTAGGGACTGAAGCTTTCTTT. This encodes CASGLVAGGGLGTEAFF.

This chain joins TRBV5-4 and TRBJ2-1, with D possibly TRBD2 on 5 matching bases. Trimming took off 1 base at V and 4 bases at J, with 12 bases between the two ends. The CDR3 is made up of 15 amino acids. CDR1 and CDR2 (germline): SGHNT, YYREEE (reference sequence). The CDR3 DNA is TGTGCCAGCAGCTTGAAACTAGGGAGTTACAATGAGCAGTTCTTC. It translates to CASSLKLGSYNEQFF.

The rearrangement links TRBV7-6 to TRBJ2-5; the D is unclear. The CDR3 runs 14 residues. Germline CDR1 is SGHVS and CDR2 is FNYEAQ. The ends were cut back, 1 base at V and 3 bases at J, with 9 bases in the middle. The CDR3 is CASSLVGWEETQYF. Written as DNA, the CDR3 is TGTGCCAGCAGCTTAGTGGGGTGGGAAGAGACCCAGTACTTC.

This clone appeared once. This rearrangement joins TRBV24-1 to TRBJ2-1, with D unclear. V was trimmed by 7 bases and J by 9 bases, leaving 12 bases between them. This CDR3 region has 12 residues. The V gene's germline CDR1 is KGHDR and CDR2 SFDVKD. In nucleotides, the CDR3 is TGTGCCACCAGCGACACCCGTGGTGAGCAGTTCTTC. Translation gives CATSDTRGEQFF.

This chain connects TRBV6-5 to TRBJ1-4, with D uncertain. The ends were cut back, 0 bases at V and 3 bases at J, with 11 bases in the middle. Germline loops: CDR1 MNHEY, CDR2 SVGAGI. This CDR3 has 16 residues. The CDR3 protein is CASSYSMGLANEKLFF. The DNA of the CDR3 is TGTGCCAGCAGTTACTCGATGGGCCTCGCTAATGAAAAACTGTTTTTT.

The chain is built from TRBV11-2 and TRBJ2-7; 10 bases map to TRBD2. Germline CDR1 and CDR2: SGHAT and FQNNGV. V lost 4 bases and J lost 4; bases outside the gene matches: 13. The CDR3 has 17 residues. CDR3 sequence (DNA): TGTGCCAGCAGCTACACCCCCCTAGCGGGAGAGTGGTACGAGCAGTACTTC. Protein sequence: CASSYTPLAGEWYEQYF.

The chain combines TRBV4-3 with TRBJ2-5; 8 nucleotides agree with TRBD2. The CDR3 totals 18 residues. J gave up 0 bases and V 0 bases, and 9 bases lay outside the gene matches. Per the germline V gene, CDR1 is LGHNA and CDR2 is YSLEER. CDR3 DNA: TGCGCCAGCAGCCAAGATATCCCCCCGGGGGGGTACCAAGAGACCCAGTACTTC. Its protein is CASSQDIPPGGYQETQYF.

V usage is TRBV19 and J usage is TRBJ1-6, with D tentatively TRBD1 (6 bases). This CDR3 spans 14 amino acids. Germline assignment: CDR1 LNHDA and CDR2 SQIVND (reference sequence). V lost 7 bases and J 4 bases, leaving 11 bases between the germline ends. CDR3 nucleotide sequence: TGTGCCAGTACTACAACAGGGTATAATTCACCCCTCCACTTT. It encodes CASTTTGYNSPLHF.

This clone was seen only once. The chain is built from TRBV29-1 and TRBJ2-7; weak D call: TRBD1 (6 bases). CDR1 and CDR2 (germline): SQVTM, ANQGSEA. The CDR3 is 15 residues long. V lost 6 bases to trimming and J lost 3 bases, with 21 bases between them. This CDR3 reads CSVSLLTGSGYEQYF. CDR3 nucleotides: TGCAGCGTCTCCTTACTAACAGGGTCGGGCTACGAGCAGTACTTC.

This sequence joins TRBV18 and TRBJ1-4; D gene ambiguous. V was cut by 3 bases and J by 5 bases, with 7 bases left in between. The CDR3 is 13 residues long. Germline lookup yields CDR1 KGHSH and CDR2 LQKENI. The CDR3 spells CASSPSGNEKLFF. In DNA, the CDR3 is TGTGCCAGCTCACCGTCGGGGAATGAAAAACTGTTTTTT.